The rows below give T cell receptor beta chains drawn from one sample of a study of blood T cell repertoires in COVID-19. The repertoire was sequenced with immunoSEQ multiplex PCR; TCRdb's copy has only in-frame clones and lacks some. The sample carries about 64,000 clones, more than 80% recorded once. Sample: peripheral blood. All receptors come from a man older than 75 with acute or convalescent COVID-19. CDR3s include the opening cysteine and the closing phenylalanine or tryptophan. The order of the fields is J gene, D gene, clone size, V gene, CDR3 DNA, CDR3 protein. A D gene is named only where the DNA matches it firmly. Rows give clone size only sometimes, using once, few, many, or a class for an expanded clone.

>TRBJ2-7|.|.|TRBV7-8
TGTGCCAGCAGCGGGGGAAGGGGGACATCTAGATACTACGAGCAGTACTTC
CASSGGRGTSRYYEQYF
>TRBJ2-1|TRBD2|.|TRBV7-6
TGTGCCAGCAGCTCTCCTAGCGGCTCCTACAATGAGCAGTTCTTC
CASSSPSGSYNEQFF
>TRBJ1-3|.|few|TRBV11-3
TGTGCCAGCAGGTCATCTGGAAACACCATATATTTT
CASRSSGNTIYF
>TRBJ2-2|.|many|TRBV2
TGTGCCAGCAATACAGAACAGGGTGCCGGGGAGCTGTTTTTT
CASNTEQGAGELFF
>TRBJ1-3|TRBD1|once|TRBV7-6
TGTGCCAGCAGCCCACTAACAGGGGCAACCGGAAACACCATATATTTT
CASSPLTGATGNTIYF
>TRBJ1-1|.|.|TRBV11-1
TGTGCCAGCAGCTTTGTAGACACTGAAGCTTTCTTT
CASSFVDTEAFF
>TRBJ1-5|.|.|TRBV2
TGTGCCAGCAGTGGACAGTATAATCAGCCCCAGCATTTT
CASSGQYNQPQHF
>TRBJ2-2|.|.|TRBV11-3
TGTGCCAGCAGCGGGGGGTCTGACGGGAGCGGGGAGCTGTTTTTT
CASSGGSDGSGELFF
>TRBJ2-3|.|few|TRBV4-1
TGCGCCAGCAGCCAAGATCAGGGCCTAGTTTTGTCGTATTTT
CASSQDQGLVLSYF
>TRBJ1-3|.|.|TRBV5-1
TGCGCCAGCAGCTTGGGACAGAGAACTGGAAACACCATATATTTT
CASSLGQRTGNTIYF
>TRBJ1-6|TRBD1|.|TRBV5-1
TGCGCCAGCAGCCAGGGGGACAGGGCCTCACCCCTCCACTTT
CASSQGDRASPLHF
>TRBJ2-5|.|.|TRBV18
TGTGCCAGCTCACCACCGACCCGAGGGGAGACCCAGTACTTC
CASSPPTRGETQYF
>TRBJ1-1|TRBD1|.|TRBV6-5
TGTGCCAGCAGAGGACAGGGGGAAGCTTTCTTT
CASRGQGEAFF
>TRBJ1-2|.|.|TRBV12-3/TRBV12-4
TGTGCCAGCACAGGGTTAGACTATGGCTACACCTTC
CASTGLDYGYTF
>TRBJ2-5|.|.|TRBV10-3
TGTGCCATCAGTGGGGGGACTGGCCAAGAGACCCAGTACTTC
CAISGGTGQETQYF
>TRBJ1-2|.|.|TRBV7-2
TGTGCCATCGGAGTTAGCGGGGTTACTGGCTACACCTTC
CAIGVSGVTGYTF
>TRBJ1-2|.|.|TRBV7-9
TGTGCCAGCAGCTTAGTTCGGAACAGGGTAGCTGTAGGGTATGGCTACACCTTC
CASSLVRNRVAVGYGYTF
>TRBJ2-7|.|.|TRBV4-2
TGTGCCAGCAGCGGCGGGATGTCGGGCTACGAGCAGTACTTC
CASSGGMSGYEQYF
>TRBJ1-2|TRBD1|.|TRBV7-9
TGTGCCAGCAGCTTAGGTGCGAGGGACAGGGCCACGGGCTACACCTTC
CASSLGARDRATGYTF
>TRBJ2-1|.|.|TRBV3-1/TRBV3-2
TGTGCCAGCACCCAGGGGCTTGGGGTCAGCTCCTACAATGAGCAGTTCTTC
CASTQGLGVSSYNEQFF
>TRBJ2-2|TRBD2|few|TRBV2
TGTGCCAGTCTAGCGGGGGAGGTCACCGGGGAGCTGTTTTTT
CASLAGEVTGELFF
>TRBJ2-7|TRBD1|few|TRBV7-2
TGTGCCAGCAGCTTAGAGACAGGGGGCTCCTACGAGCAGTACTTC
CASSLETGGSYEQYF
>TRBJ2-5|.|few|TRBV30
TGTGCCAGCACACAGGGAGGGCCAGAGACCCAGTACTTC
CASTQGGPETQYF
>TRBJ2-7|.|.|TRBV15
TGTGCCACCAGCAGAGATCCGTACGAGCAGTACTTC
CATSRDPYEQYF
>TRBJ2-3|.|.|TRBV3-1/TRBV3-2
TGTGCCAGCAGCCTAAGACGATGGAGGAGCACAGATACGCAGTATTTT
CASSLRRWRSTDTQYF
>TRBJ1-2|TRBD1|.|TRBV2
TGTGCCAGCAGGGACGGGACAGGGGACTATGGCTACACCTTC
CASRDGTGDYGYTF
>TRBJ2-5|TRBD1|.|TRBV2
TGTGCCAGCAATCCTGGGACAGGGGGCGGCGGGAAAGAGACCCAGTACTTC
CASNPGTGGGGKETQYF
>TRBJ1-2|TRBD1|once|TRBV5-1
TGCGCCAGCAGCCCTGGGACAGGGGCCGACTACGGGGATGGCTACACCTTC
CASSPGTGADYGDGYTF
>TRBJ1-3|TRBD1|.|TRBV7-9
TGTGCCAGCAGCTCCGGTTTGGGACAGGGTGCCGGAAACACCATATATTTT
CASSSGLGQGAGNTIYF
>TRBJ1-5|TRBD1|.|TRBV5-1
TGCGCCAGCAGCCCAGGGACAGGGGGTACGAGCAATCAGCCCCAGCATTTT
CASSPGTGGTSNQPQHF
>TRBJ2-4|.|.|TRBV2
TGTGCCAGCAGTGAACAGGGGCGCGTAGCCAAAAACATTCAGTACTTC
CASSEQGRVAKNIQYF
>TRBJ1-2|.|once|TRBV7-9
TGTGCCAGCAGCTTACTCGCACAGATGAATGGCTACACCTTC
CASSLLAQMNGYTF
>TRBJ2-2|.|.|TRBV20-1
TGCAGCGCGGGGTACCCCGGGGAGCTGTTTTTT
CSAGYPGELFF
>TRBJ2-2|TRBD2|.|TRBV27
TGTGCCAGCAGTTCCATAGCGGGGGTTAGCGGGGAGCTGTTTTTT
CASSSIAGVSGELFF
>TRBJ2-5|TRBD1|.|TRBV5-1
TGCGCCAGCAGCTTGACAGGGGAAAGCGGAGAGACCCAGTACTTC
CASSLTGESGETQYF
>TRBJ2-5|.|.|TRBV2
TGTGCCAGCAGTGGACAGGAAAAGGGAGAGACCCAGTACTTC
CASSGQEKGETQYF
>TRBJ2-7|.|few|TRBV11-3
TGTGCCAGCAGCTTATCCCTAATCTTCGGGTCCGAGCAGTACTTC
CASSLSLIFGSEQYF
>TRBJ1-2|.|.|TRBV7-9
TGTGCCAGCAGCTTGGGTGCAGGATTCTTTAACTATGGCTACACCTTC
CASSLGAGFFNYGYTF
>TRBJ2-7|TRBD2|.|TRBV5-4
TGTGCCAGCAGCTTGCGGGCTAGCGGGGGTCTCTACGAGCAGTACTTC
CASSLRASGGLYEQYF
>TRBJ1-5|.|.|TRBV6-1
TGTGCCAGCAGTGTAAGAAGTTTTCGCTACTTTAGCAATCAGCCCCAGCATTTT
CASSVRSFRYFSNQPQHF
>TRBJ2-7|.|few|TRBV27
TGTGCCAGCAGTTTGAGTATAGCGGCACCCTACGAGCAGTACTTC
CASSLSIAAPYEQYF
>TRBJ1-3|.|.|TRBV18
TGTGCCAGCTCACCACAGCGGGGGGCGCGTTCTGGAAACACCATATATTTT
CASSPQRGARSGNTIYF